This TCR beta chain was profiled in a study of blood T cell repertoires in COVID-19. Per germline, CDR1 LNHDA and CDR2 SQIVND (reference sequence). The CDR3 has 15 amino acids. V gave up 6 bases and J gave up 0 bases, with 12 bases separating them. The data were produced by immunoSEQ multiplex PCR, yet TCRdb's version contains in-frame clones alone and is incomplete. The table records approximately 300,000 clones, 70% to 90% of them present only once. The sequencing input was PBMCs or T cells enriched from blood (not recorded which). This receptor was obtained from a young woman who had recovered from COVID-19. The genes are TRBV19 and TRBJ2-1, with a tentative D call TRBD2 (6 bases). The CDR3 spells CASRQIAVSYNEQFF. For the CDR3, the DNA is TGTGCCAGTAGACAAATAGCGGTCTCCTACAATGAGCAGTTCTTC.